The 11 T cell receptor beta chains below all came from one sample that was sequenced in a study of cytomegalovirus exposure and HLA in healthy donors. The PCR contained 60 Vbeta and 13 Jbeta primers. This table comes from immunoSEQ multiplex PCR, and its TCRdb copy is limited to in-frame clones, with some not included. The repertoire holds approximately 170,000 clones, with approximately 67% as singletons. The sequencing input was PBMCs. The receptors were gathered from a woman aged 18-29 years in good health and CMV-seropositive.

Worth noting for this clone: A junction boundary mismatches the germline segment, possibly from a read error. Different DNA sequences within this sample yield the same CDR3. The chain is built from TRBV16 and TRBJ2-5, with D possibly TRBD1 on 5 matching bases. The CDR3 totals 13 residues. Germline CDR1 KGHSY, CDR2 FQNENV. For the CDR3, the DNA is TGTGCCAGCAGCCAATCAGGGGCAGAGACACAGTACTTC. Translation: CASSQSGAETQYF.

The chain joins TRBV27 to TRBJ1-1, with 7 bases matching TRBD1. Trimming at V came to 6 bases and at J to 6 bases, leaving 7 bases not matched to a gene. The germline gives CDR1 MNHEY, CDR2 SMNVEV (reference sequence). This CDR3 region has 13 residues. The CDR3 here is CASSIEDRAEAFF. The CDR3, as DNA: TGTGCCAGCAGCATAGAAGACAGGGCTGAAGCTTTCTTT.

DNA of the CDR3: TGTGCCAGCAGCTTAATCGGCGGGGCCAACTACGAGCAGTACTTC. Translated, it gives CASSLIGGANYEQYF. The chain uses TRBV11-2 and TRBJ2-7; D may be TRBD2 (6 bases). This CDR3 is built from 15 residues. The germline V gene has CDR1 SGHAT and CDR2 FQNNGV. The V end was cut by 2 bases, the J end by 3 bases, with 14 bases between.

The chain is built from TRBV6-6 and TRBJ1-3, with 7 bases identical to TRBD1. The CDR3 has 14 residues. Trimming cost V 7 bases and J 2 bases; bases outside gene matches: 5. The germline gives CDR1 MNHNY, CDR2 SVGAGI (reference sequence). The CDR3 DNA is TGTGCCAGCAACAGACAGGGAACTGGAAACACCATATATTTT. This encodes CASNRQGTGNTIYF.

The gene calls are TRBV20-1 and TRBJ1-1; no clear D. There are 11 residues in the CDR3. V was trimmed by 4 bases and J by 10 bases, leaving 13 bases between them. The germline V gene encodes CDR1 DFQATT and CDR2 SNEGSKA (reference sequence). The CDR3 DNA sequence: TGCAGTGCTATCCGGGAGTCTCCAGCTTTCTTT. Residues: CSAIRESPAFF.

The chain links TRBV14 to TRBJ2-3, with 9 nucleotides matching TRBD2. The CDR3 is made up of 17 amino acids. Germline values: CDR1 SGHDN, CDR2 FVKESK. V shed 4 bases and J 6 bases; nucleotides not matched to a gene: 14. The chain's CDR3 is CASSRTIAGVVSDTQYF. CDR3 DNA sequence: TGTGCCAGCAGCCGCACTATAGCGGGAGTAGTGTCGGATACGCAGTATTTT.

This chain links TRBV11-2 with TRBJ2-7, with a possible D match to TRBD2 (6 bases). This CDR3 has 14 amino acids. Germline assignment: CDR1 SGHAT and CDR2 FQNNGV. Between the trimmed V and J ends, which lost 0 bases and 10 bases, there was a span of 16 bases. CDR3 loop: CASSLEVAGTFQYF. In DNA, the CDR3 is TGTGCCAGCAGCTTAGAAGTTGCAGGGACTTTCCAGTACTTC.

V and J are TRBV7-2 and TRBJ2-3, with TRBD2 matching 8 bases. There are 16 residues in the CDR3. The trim removed 5 bases at V and 0 bases at J, leaving 7 bases unmatched. CDR1 is SGHTA and CDR2 is FQGNSA in the germline V gene. DNA for the CDR3: TGTGCCAGCAGCCTTTGGCCTAGCGGGAGCACAGATACGCAGTATTTT. It codes for CASSLWPSGSTDTQYF.

The CDR3 region is CASSFREAHSGYTF. The CDR3 bases are TGTGCCAGCAGCTTCCGGGAGGCCCACTCCGGCTACACCTTC. This chain links TRBV5-6 with TRBJ1-2; no reliable D call. The CDR3 contains 14 residues. Germline lookup yields CDR1 SGHDT and CDR2 YYEEEE. V shed 2 bases and J shed 8 bases, with 16 bases lying between them.

The V and J genes are TRBV6-5 and TRBJ2-5; 9 bases match TRBD2. This CDR3 contains 15 residues. V lost 5 bases and J lost 2; bases outside the gene matches: 6. The germline V gene has CDR1 MNHEY and CDR2 SVGAGI. Here the CDR3 DNA reads TGTGCCAGCAGTCCGACTAGCGGATTACAAGAGACCCAGTACTTC. It codes for CASSPTSGLQETQYF.

The CDR3 coding sequence is TGTGCCAGCAGTGAAGATTTAAAGAGAGGTGCCCTATCCTACGAGCAGTACTTC. Translating it yields CASSEDLKRGALSYEQYF. The chain uses TRBV2 and TRBJ2-7; D gene unclear. The CDR3 extends over 18 amino acids. V dropped 1 base and J dropped 1 base, with 20 bases sitting between them. Germline lookup yields CDR1 SNHLY and CDR2 FYNNEI.